Listed here are 30 T cell receptor beta chains from one sample, sequenced in a study of T cells in Graves' hyperthyroidism and ophthalmopathy. Amplified TCR beta CDR3 regions came from RNA transcripts. The TCR CDR3 first-round RT-PCR relied on the HTBI primer set. TCRdb processed the multiplex PCR reads anew with MiXCR; each CDR3 protein has one entry. Seen here are 500,000 to 750,000 distinct CDR3 sequences, 15% to 19% observed once, and the top ten hold less than 9.5%. The sample comprised blood. The receptors come from a woman aged 25 to 39 with Graves' hyperthyroidism.

V usage is TRBV2 and J usage is TRBJ2-2; tentative D call: TRBD2 (5 bases). The CDR3 runs 15 residues. Trimming took off 0 bases at V and 7 bases at J, with 12 bases between the two ends. Germline V gene data show CDR1 as SNHLY and CDR2 as FYNNEI. CDR3 nucleotides: TGTGCCAGCAGTGAAGCGTTTTATCGGGGCGGGGAGCTGTTTTTT. This codes for CASSEAFYRGGELFF.

This rearrangement joins TRBV7-2 to TRBJ1-1, with a possible D match to TRBD1 (5 bases). V was shortened by 3 bases and J by 2 bases, with 10 bases between the two germline ends. The germline V gene has CDR1 SGHTA and CDR2 FQGNSA. The CDR3 runs 14 residues. CDR3 DNA sequence: TGTGCCAGCAGCTTTGAAGGGACCAACACTGAAGCTTTCTTT. Its protein is CASSFEGTNTEAFF.

Notes on this clonotype: A much bigger clone sits one base away, suggesting this may be a read error. The chain joins TRBV24-1 to TRBJ2-2; D ambiguous. This CDR3 spans 11 amino acids. V was cut by 4 bases and J by 5 bases, with 1 base left in between. Per the germline V gene, CDR1 is KGHDR and CDR2 is SFDVKD. CDR3 protein: CATSETGELFF. The CDR3 coding sequence is TGTGCCACCAGTGAAACCGGGGAGCTGTTTTTT.

The chain is built from TRBV20-1 and TRBJ2-3, with a possible D match to TRBD2 (6 bases). Germline V lookup: CDR1 DFQATT, CDR2 SNEGSKA (reference sequence). The CDR3 runs to 12 residues. V shed 2 bases and J shed 4 bases, with 7 bases lying between them. The CDR3 sequence is CSARRLADTQYF. The CDR3, as DNA: TGCAGTGCTAGACGACTAGCAGATACGCAGTATTTT.

The chain has TRBV5-1 and TRBJ2-1, with 9 bases matching TRBD1. CDR3 size: 14 residues. Germline V gene sequence: CDR1 SGHRS, CDR2 YFSETQ. V was clipped by 7 bases and J by 3 bases; unmatched bases: 5. The DNA of the CDR3 is TGCGCCAGCCACCCGGGACAGGGCTACAATGAGCAGTTCTTC. Protein: CASHPGQGYNEQFF. Drawing the rest from reference TRBV5-1 and TRBJ2-1, the complete variable domain is KAGVTQTPRYLIKTRGQQVTLSCSPISGHRSVSWYQQTPGQGLQFLFEYFSETQRNKGNFPGRFSGRQFSNSRSEMNVSTLELGDSALYLCASHPGQGYNEQFFGPGTRLTVL.

This clonotype was found a few times. This chain connects TRBV29-1 to TRBJ2-1, with TRBD2 matching over 9 bases. From germline, CDR1 is SQVTM and CDR2 ANQGSEA. The ends lost 4 bases at V and 9 bases at J; junction bases unmatched: 7. The CDR3 runs to 13 residues. In DNA form, the CDR3 reads TGCAGCGTTGGGCTAGCGGGATTGGGTGAGCAGTTCTTC. Translating gives CSVGLAGLGEQFF.

In this sample, this clonotype turned up many times. For the CDR3, the DNA is TGCAGTGCTAGAGGGGCCAGCGGAGACACCGGGGAGCTGTTTTTT. Translating it yields CSARGASGDTGELFF. V gene TRBV20-1 combines with J gene TRBJ2-2, with D possibly matching TRBD2 (5 bases). Germline CDR1 reads DFQATT; CDR2 reads SNEGSKA (reference sequence). The CDR3 spans 15 residues. The V end was cut by 1 base, the J end by 3 bases, with 12 bases between.

This clonotype has more than one count but fewer than ten. The chain carries TRBV29-1 and TRBJ1-5, with TRBD1 as a possible D gene (5 bases). V lost 4 bases to trimming and J lost 7 bases, with 14 bases between them. The CDR3 consists of 13 residues. Germline V lookup: CDR1 SQVTM, CDR2 ANQGSEA. The DNA for the CDR3 is TGCAGCGTTGGTGGGGGACCCAGCCAGCCCCAGCATTTT. This gives the protein CSVGGGPSQPQHF.

Many counts were recorded for this clonotype. The chain joins TRBV2 to TRBJ2-7; D call uncertain. Germline V gene lookup returns CDR1 SNHLY and CDR2 FYNNEI. CDR3 length equals 15 residues. Trimming stripped 3 bases from V and 4 bases from J, with 16 bases between. CDR3 region: CASSDTRLLGYEQYF. CDR3 bases: TGTGCCAGCAGTGATACACGGCTCCTGGGTTACGAGCAGTACTTC.

The J gene is TRBJ2-4, the V gene TRBV4-1; D is tentatively TRBD1 or TRBD2 (5 bases each). The CDR3 loop spans 20 amino acids. Trimming removed 0 bases at V and 0 bases at J, with 21 bases between. Germline lookup yields CDR1 MGHRA and CDR2 YSYEKL. Here the CDR3 reads CASSQDRTLRGALAKNIQYF. The CDR3 coding sequence is TGCGCCAGCAGCCAAGATAGGACCCTTCGAGGGGCCCTAGCCAAAAACATTCAGTACTTC.

This clonotype occurred a few times. The V call is TRBV10-3, the J call TRBJ1-4; D gene ambiguous. The germline gives CDR1 ENHRY, CDR2 SYGVKD. The V gene lost 0 bases and the J gene lost 10 bases, with 9 bases spanning the gap. The CDR3 runs to 13 residues. In DNA form, the CDR3 reads TGTGCCATCAGTGAGTCGAACGGCGGAAAACTGTTTTTT. Residues: CAISESNGGKLFF.

This clonotype occurred a few times. The CDR3 sequence: CASSGQRGGPDGYTF. The CDR3 nucleotides are TGCGCCAGCAGCGGCCAAAGAGGGGGGCCGGATGGCTACACCTTC. V and J are TRBV5-1 and TRBJ1-2; D is perhaps TRBD1 (6 bases). Trimming cost V 4 bases and J 6 bases, with 19 bases left between them. The CDR3 runs to 15 residues. Per the germline V gene, CDR1 is SGHRS and CDR2 is YFSETQ.

This clonotype turned up a few times. V is TRBV7-9 and J is TRBJ1-5, with D hard to call. V was trimmed by 1 base and J by 3 bases, leaving 7 bases between them. The CDR3 loop spans 14 amino acids. Per the germline V gene, CDR1 is SEHNR and CDR2 is FQNEAQ (reference sequence). CDR3 amino acids: CASSLVDTNQPQHF. The CDR3 region has the DNA TGTGCCAGCAGCTTAGTCGACACCAATCAGCCCCAGCATTTT.

V and J are TRBV18 and TRBJ2-3, with D hard to call. CDR3 size: 13 residues. CDR1 and CDR2 (germline): KGHSH, LQKENI. V lost 0 bases and J lost 6, with 7 bases in between. This CDR3 reads CASSPPQPDTQYF. In DNA form, the CDR3 reads TGTGCCAGCTCACCACCGCAGCCTGATACGCAGTATTTT.

The V and J genes are TRBV19 and TRBJ2-7; tentative D call: TRBD2 (5 bases). This CDR3 is 14 amino acids long. V was shortened by 10 bases and J by 1 base, with 17 bases between the two germline ends. Germline V CDR1 and CDR2: LNHDA, SQIVND (reference sequence). The CDR3 reads CAILQRRRSYEQYF. CDR3 DNA sequence: TGTGCCATACTCCAGCGGAGGCGTTCCTACGAGCAGTACTTC.

The sample holds a few counts of this clonotype. The V call is TRBV18, the J call TRBJ1-5, with 8 bases aligning to TRBD1. With 5 bases clipped from V and 6 bases from J, the junction kept 9 bases outside the gene matches. The CDR3 consists of 15 residues. The germline gives CDR1 KGHSH, CDR2 LQKENI. The CDR3, as DNA: TGTGCCAGCTCATTTGGACAGGGACGATCTCAGCCCCAGCATTTT. Translated, it gives CASSFGQGRSQPQHF.

This clonotype was counted ten times or more. The chain links TRBV7-2 to TRBJ2-5; the D is unclear. CDR1 is SGHTA, CDR2 FQGNSA, per germline. V gave up 1 base and J gave up 5 bases, with 8 bases separating them. The CDR3 runs to 13 residues. Here the CDR3 reads CASSLGYRETQYF. CDR3 coding DNA: TGTGCCAGCAGCTTAGGCTACCGGGAGACCCAGTACTTC.

This clonotype was seen a few times. It may be a read error: a sequence one base away is much more abundant. The genes are TRBV2 and TRBJ1-2; D possibly corresponds to TRBD1 (5 bases). This CDR3 has 14 residues. Germline V gene data show CDR1 as SNHLY and CDR2 as FYNNEI. Trimming cost V 6 bases and J 3 bases, with 14 bases left between them. For the CDR3, the DNA is TGTGCCAGCAGGGGACGGCCTTGGGACTATGGCTACACCTTC. Protein product: CASRGRPWDYGYTF.

The rearrangement links TRBV6-2 or TRBV6-3 to TRBJ2-7, with TRBD2 as a possible D gene (5 bases). V shed 5 bases and J shed 0 bases, with 20 bases lying between them. The CDR3 extends over 17 amino acids. Germline V CDR1 and CDR2: MNHEY, SVGEGT. The CDR3 sequence is CASSIPPMLRDSYEQYF. CDR3 nucleotide sequence: TGTGCCAGCAGTATTCCCCCCATGCTCCGGGACTCCTACGAGCAGTACTTC.

This clonotype was seen more than once but under ten times. The chain is built from TRBV30 and TRBJ1-4; perhaps TRBD1 as D (5 bases). Germline CDR1 is GTSNPN and CDR2 is SVGIG (reference sequence). This CDR3 is built from 14 residues. With 2 bases removed from V and 7 bases from J, the gap between germline ends came to 14 bases. Here the CDR3 reads CAWSLGRVGEKLFF. CDR3 sequence (DNA): TGTGCCTGGAGTTTGGGCAGGGTCGGTGAAAAACTGTTTTTT. The full variable domain, in which reference TRBV30 and TRBJ1-4 provide the parts outside the CDR3, is SQTIHQWPATLVQPVGSPLSLECTVEGTSNPNLYWYRQAAGRGLQLLFYSVGIGQISSEVPQNLSASRPQDRQFILSSKKLLLSDSGFYLCAWSLGRVGEKLFFGSGTQLSVL.

This clonotype showed up many times. The chain couples TRBV20-1 to TRBJ2-7, with TRBD2 matching over 11 bases. Trimming removed 7 bases from V and 2 bases from J; junction bases left unmatched: 7. CDR1 is DFQATT and CDR2 is SNEGSKA in the germline V gene (reference sequence). This CDR3 comprises 14 residues. CDR3 sequence reads: CSGILSGRAYEQYF. Here the CDR3 DNA reads TGCAGTGGTATCCTTAGCGGGAGGGCCTACGAGCAGTACTTC.

This clonotype was recorded at least ten times. The chain links TRBV28 to TRBJ2-3; tentative D call: TRBD2 (5 bases). This CDR3 spans 17 amino acids. The germline V and J ends were trimmed by 6 bases and 1 base, with 20 bases remaining between them. CDR1 and CDR2 from the germline V gene are MDHEN and SYDVKM. The CDR3 DNA reads as TGTGCCAGCAGGTCACCCTTGGGAGCATCTCGCACAGATACGCAGTATTTT. It encodes CASRSPLGASRTDTQYF. Using reference TRBV28 and TRBJ2-3 for the parts outside the CDR3, the full variable domain is DVKVTQSSRYLVKRTGEKVFLECVQDMDHENMFWYRQDPGLGLRLIYFSYDVKMKEKGDIPEGYSVSREKKERFSLILESASTNQTSMYLCASRSPLGASRTDTQYFGPGTRLTVL.

This clonotype was observed at least ten times. The chain is built from TRBV30 and TRBJ2-1; 7 positions match TRBD2. In germline, CDR1 is GTSNPN, CDR2 SVGIG (reference sequence). V was pared by 2 bases and J by 0 bases, with 10 bases of the junction left unmatched. This CDR3 has 17 residues. In DNA form, the CDR3 reads TGTGCCTGGAGTCTAAGACCGGGACTAAGCTCCTACAATGAGCAGTTCTTC. Protein sequence: CAWSLRPGLSSYNEQFF.

With regard to this clonotype: A much larger clone sits a single nucleotide away, making a read error possible. This rearrangement joins TRBV27 to TRBJ1-1; D not certain. Trimming took 7 bases from V and 4 from J, leaving 13 bases between them. In germline, CDR1 is MNHEY, CDR2 SMNVEV (reference sequence). CDR3 length: 13 residues. The CDR3 DNA reads TGTGCCAGCAATTACCTAAAGGGCACTGAAGCTTTCTTT. Its protein is CASNYLKGTEAFF.

This chain connects TRBV6-2 or TRBV6-3 to TRBJ2-7, with D hard to call. In germline, CDR1 is MNHEY, CDR2 SVGEGT. This CDR3 region has 12 residues. Deletions cut 7 bases from V and 2 bases from J, with 9 bases between. The CDR3 reads CASTGPAYEQYF. CDR3 in DNA: TGTGCCAGCACCGGACCAGCCTACGAGCAGTACTTC.

This clonotype has a handful of counts. The chain links TRBV10-3 to TRBJ1-1, with D perhaps matching TRBD1 (5 bases). The ends were cut back, 6 bases at V and 2 bases at J, with 7 bases in the middle. The CDR3 totals 12 residues. The germline gives CDR1 ENHRY, CDR2 SYGVKD. The CDR3 reads CAIRDTNTEAFF. CDR3 nucleotides: TGTGCCATCAGGGACACTAACACTGAAGCTTTCTTT.

The chain has TRBV20-1 and TRBJ1-6, with D perhaps matching TRBD1 (5 bases). Germline-derived CDR1 and CDR2 are DFQATT and SNEGSKA (reference sequence). CDR3 length: 15 amino acids. V lost 7 bases, J lost 3 bases, and 16 bases lay in between. The DNA of the CDR3 is TGCAGTGTAGGGACCGACAAATTCTATAATTCACCCCTCCACTTT. Translated, it gives CSVGTDKFYNSPLHF.

The chain is built from TRBV12-5 and TRBJ1-5; D gene ambiguous. CDR3 length equals 13 residues. CDR1 is LGHNT and CDR2 is FRNRAP in the germline V gene. V dropped 8 bases and J dropped 2 bases, with 10 bases sitting between them. Written as DNA, the CDR3 is TGTGCTAGTTACGCTGGCGGCAATCAGCCCCAGCATTTT. This translates into CASYAGGNQPQHF.

The table lists this clonotype with many counts. The chain carries TRBV18 and TRBJ1-5; no clear D gene. CDR3 length equals 15 residues. Looked up from germline, CDR1 is KGHSH and CDR2 is LQKENI. V lost 2 bases, J lost 4 bases, and 12 bases lay in between. This chain's CDR3 is CASSPWRERNQPQHF. The CDR3 region has the DNA TGTGCCAGCTCACCATGGAGGGAAAGGAATCAGCCCCAGCATTTT.

This clonotype appeared many times. The genes are TRBV20-1 and TRBJ2-3; 12 nucleotides match TRBD2. With V trimmed by 5 bases and J by 4 bases, 7 bases remained unmatched. This CDR3 spans 15 amino acids. Looked up from germline, CDR1 is DFQATT and CDR2 is SNEGSKA (reference sequence). The CDR3 loop reads CSASIGLAGPDTQYF. The CDR3 DNA is TGCAGTGCTTCTATTGGACTAGCGGGACCAGATACGCAGTATTTT.